This record concerns one T cell receptor beta chain sequence. Its antigen is currently unknown. This record comes from a study of cytomegalovirus exposure and HLA in healthy donors. Study in general: There were 90 million to 140 million unique TCR beta sequences, drawn from some 180 million T cells, in an earlier analysis. Caucasian-associated ancestry cluster membership applied to 75% to 85% of approximately 420 genotyped donors.

The CDR3 loop spans 12 amino acids. CDR1 is LNHDA and CDR2 is SQIVND in the germline V gene (reference sequence). V was cut by 3 bases and J by 5 bases, with 8 bases left in between. With 60 Vbeta and 13 Jbeta primers, the PCR was carried out. The protocol was immunoSEQ multiplex PCR, while the TCRdb copy is restricted to in-frame clones and leaves out a portion. The data contain approximately 120,000 clones, 77% of them singletons. Study-wide findings and caveats: A later analysis linked 15,000 to 20,000 TCR beta sequences to HLA alleles at 0.05 false discovery rate. A later analysis linked a missense variant in DCLRE1C to the trimming of TCR beta V and J genes.

The chain employs TRBV19 and TRBJ2-7, with D possibly TRBD1 on 5 matching bases. The origin of this receptor is a woman between 40 and 55 years old in good health and CMV-seropositive. Sequencing was carried out using PBMCs. The CDR3 nucleotides are TGTGCCAGTAGTATGGTGGGGCACGAGCAGTACTTC. Amino acids: CASSMVGHEQYF.